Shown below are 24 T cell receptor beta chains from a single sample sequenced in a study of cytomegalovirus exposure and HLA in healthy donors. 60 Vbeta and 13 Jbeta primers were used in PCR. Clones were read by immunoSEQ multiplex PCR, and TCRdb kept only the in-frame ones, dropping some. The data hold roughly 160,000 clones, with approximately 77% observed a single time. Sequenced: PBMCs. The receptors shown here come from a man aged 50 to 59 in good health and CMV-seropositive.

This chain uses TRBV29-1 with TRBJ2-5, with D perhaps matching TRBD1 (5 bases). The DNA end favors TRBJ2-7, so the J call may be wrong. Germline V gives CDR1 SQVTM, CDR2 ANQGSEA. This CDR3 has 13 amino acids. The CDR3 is CSVQGPSSYEQYF. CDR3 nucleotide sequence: TGCAGCGTCCAGGGCCCCAGCTCCTACGAGCAGTACTTC.

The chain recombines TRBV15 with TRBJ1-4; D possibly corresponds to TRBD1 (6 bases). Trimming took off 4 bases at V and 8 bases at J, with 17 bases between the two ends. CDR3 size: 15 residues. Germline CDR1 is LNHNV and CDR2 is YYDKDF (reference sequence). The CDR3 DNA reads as TGTGCCACCAGCAAAACCCTGGGGACAAACGAAAAACTGTTTTTT. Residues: CATSKTLGTNEKLFF.

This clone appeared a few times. As DNA, the CDR3 is TGTGCCAGCAGCTTAGAGACAGGGAGAACTGAAGCTTTCTTT. This translates into CASSLETGRTEAFF. The V gene is TRBV5-4, the J gene TRBJ1-1; 7 nucleotides align to TRBD1. The CDR3 is 14 residues long. Germline V gene lookup returns CDR1 SGHNT and CDR2 YYREEE (reference sequence). The junction had 6 bases not matched to a gene; V was cut back by 2 bases and J by 5 bases.

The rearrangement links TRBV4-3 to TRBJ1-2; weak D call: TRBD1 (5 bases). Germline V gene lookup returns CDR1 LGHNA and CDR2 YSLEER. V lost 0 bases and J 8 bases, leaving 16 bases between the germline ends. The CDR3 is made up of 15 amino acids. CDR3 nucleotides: TGCGCCAGCAGCCAAGATAACCTCGGGACTGCGGGCTACACCTTC. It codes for CASSQDNLGTAGYTF.

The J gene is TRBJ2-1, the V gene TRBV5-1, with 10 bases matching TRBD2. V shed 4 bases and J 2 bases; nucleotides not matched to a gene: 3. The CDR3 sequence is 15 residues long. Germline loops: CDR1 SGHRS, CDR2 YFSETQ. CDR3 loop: CASSLTSGAYNEQFF. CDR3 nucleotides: TGCGCCAGCAGCCTTACTAGCGGGGCCTACAATGAGCAGTTCTTC. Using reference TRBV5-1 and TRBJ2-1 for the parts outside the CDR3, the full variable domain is KAGVTQTPRYLIKTRGQQVTLSCSPISGHRSVSWYQQTPGQGLQFLFEYFSETQRNKGNFPGRFSGRQFSNSRSEMNVSTLELGDSALYLCASSLTSGAYNEQFFGPGTRLTVL.

CDR3 sequence: CASSLAGGAPGANVLTF. For the CDR3, the DNA is TGTGCCAGCTCACTAGCCGGGGGGGCCCCCGGGGCCAACGTCCTGACTTTC. The J gene is TRBJ2-6, the V gene TRBV18; TRBD2 matches 8 bases. V gave up 4 bases and J gave up 4 bases; unmatched junction bases: 9. CDR1 and CDR2 from the germline V gene are KGHSH and LQKENI. This CDR3 comprises 17 residues.

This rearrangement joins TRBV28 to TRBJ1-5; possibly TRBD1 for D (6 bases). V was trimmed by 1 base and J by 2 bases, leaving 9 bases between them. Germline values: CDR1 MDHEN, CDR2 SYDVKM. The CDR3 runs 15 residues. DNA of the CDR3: TGTGCCAGCAGTTTATATGCAGGGGGCAATCAGCCCCAGCATTTT. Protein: CASSLYAGGNQPQHF.

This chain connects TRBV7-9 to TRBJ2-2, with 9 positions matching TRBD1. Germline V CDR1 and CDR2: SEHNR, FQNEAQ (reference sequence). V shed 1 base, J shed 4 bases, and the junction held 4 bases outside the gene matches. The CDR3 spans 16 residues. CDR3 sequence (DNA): TGTGCCAGCAGCTTAGATGGGACAGGGTTCACCGGGGAGCTGTTTTTT. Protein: CASSLDGTGFTGELFF.

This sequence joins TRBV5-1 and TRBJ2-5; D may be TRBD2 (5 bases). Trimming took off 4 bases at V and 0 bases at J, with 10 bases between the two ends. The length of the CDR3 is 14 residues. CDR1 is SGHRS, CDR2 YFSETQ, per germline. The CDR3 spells CASSASGYQETQYF. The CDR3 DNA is TGCGCCAGCAGCGCGTCGGGGTACCAAGAGACCCAGTACTTC.

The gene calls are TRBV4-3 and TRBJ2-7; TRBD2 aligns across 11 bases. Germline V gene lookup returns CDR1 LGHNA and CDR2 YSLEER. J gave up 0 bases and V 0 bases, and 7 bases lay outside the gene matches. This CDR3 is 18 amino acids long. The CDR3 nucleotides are TGCGCCAGCAGCCAAGAGGTCCTAGCGGGGGGTTCCTCCTACGAGCAGTACTTC. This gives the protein CASSQEVLAGGSSYEQYF.

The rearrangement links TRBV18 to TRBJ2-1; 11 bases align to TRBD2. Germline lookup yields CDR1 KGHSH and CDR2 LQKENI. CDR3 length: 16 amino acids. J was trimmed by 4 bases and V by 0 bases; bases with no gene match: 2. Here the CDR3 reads CASSPPSSGGYNEQFF. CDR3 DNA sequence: TGTGCCAGCTCACCACCGTCTAGCGGGGGGTACAATGAGCAGTTCTTC.

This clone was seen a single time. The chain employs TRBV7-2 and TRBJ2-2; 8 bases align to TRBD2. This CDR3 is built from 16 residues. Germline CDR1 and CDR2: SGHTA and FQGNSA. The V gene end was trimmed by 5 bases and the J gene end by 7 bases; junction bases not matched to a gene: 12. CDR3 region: CASSHPGLVGGGELFF. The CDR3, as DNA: TGTGCCAGCAGCCACCCGGGACTAGTAGGAGGCGGGGAGCTGTTTTTT.

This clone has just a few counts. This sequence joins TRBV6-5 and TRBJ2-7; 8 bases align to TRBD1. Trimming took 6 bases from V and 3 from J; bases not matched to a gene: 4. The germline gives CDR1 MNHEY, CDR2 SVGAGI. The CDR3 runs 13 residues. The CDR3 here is CASSDGQGYEQYF. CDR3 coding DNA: TGTGCCAGCAGCGACGGACAGGGCTACGAGCAGTACTTC.

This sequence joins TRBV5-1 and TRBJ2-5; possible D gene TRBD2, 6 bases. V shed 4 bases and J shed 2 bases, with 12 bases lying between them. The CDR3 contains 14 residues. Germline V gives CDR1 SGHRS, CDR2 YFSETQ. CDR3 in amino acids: CASSPMSGQETQYF. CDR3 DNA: TGCGCCAGCAGCCCCATGAGCGGGCAAGAGACCCAGTACTTC.

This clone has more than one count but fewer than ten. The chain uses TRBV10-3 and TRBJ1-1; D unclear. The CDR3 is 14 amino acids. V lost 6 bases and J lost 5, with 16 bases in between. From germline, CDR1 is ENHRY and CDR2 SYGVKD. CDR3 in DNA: TGTGCCATCAGACCGACGGGGTTGGATACTGAAGCTTTCTTT. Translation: CAIRPTGLDTEAFF.

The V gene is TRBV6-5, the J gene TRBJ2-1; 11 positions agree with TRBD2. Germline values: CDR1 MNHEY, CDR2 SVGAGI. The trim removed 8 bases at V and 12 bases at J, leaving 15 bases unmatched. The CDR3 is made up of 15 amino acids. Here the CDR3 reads CASSSWEVAGGPQFF. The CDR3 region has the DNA TGTGCCAGCTCCTCATGGGAGGTAGCGGGGGGGCCGCAGTTCTTC.

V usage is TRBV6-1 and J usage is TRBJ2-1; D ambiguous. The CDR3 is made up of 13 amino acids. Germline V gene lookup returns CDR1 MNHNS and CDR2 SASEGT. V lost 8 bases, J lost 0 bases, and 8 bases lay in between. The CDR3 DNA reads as TGTGCCAGCCAACTATCCTCCTACAATGAGCAGTTCTTC. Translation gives CASQLSSYNEQFF.

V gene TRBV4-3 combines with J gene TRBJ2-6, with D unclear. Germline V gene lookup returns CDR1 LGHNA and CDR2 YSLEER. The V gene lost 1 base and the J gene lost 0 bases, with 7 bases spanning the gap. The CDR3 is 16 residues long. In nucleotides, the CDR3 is TGCGCCAGCAGCCAAGGGGCCATCTCTGGGGCCAACGTCCTGACTTTC. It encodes CASSQGAISGANVLTF.

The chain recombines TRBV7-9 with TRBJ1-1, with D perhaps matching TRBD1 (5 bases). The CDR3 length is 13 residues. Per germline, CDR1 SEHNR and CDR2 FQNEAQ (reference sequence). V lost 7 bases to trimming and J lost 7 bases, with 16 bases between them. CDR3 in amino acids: CASNPPGGLEAFF. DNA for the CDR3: TGTGCCAGCAATCCCCCCGGGGGTCTTGAAGCTTTCTTT. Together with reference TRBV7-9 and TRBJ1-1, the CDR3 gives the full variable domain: DTGVSQNPRHKITKRGQNVTFRCDPISEHNRLYWYRQTLGQGPEFLTYFQNEAQLEKSRLLSDRFSAERPKGSFSTLEIQRTEQGDSAMYLCASNPPGGLEAFFGQGTRLTVV.

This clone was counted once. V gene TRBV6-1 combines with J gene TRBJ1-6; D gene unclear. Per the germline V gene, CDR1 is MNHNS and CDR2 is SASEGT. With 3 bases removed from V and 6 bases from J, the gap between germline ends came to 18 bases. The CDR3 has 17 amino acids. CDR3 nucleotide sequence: TGTGCCAGCAGTGACCCCTCCCGAGGTCGCGTTAATTCACCCCTCCACTTT. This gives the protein CASSDPSRGRVNSPLHF.

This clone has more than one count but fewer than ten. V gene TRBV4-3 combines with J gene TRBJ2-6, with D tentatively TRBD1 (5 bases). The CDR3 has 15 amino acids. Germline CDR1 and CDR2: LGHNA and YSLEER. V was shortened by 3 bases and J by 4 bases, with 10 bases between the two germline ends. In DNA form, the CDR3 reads TGCGCCAGCAGCCACAGGGCGGTAGGGGCCAACGTCCTGACTTTC. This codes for CASSHRAVGANVLTF.

The CDR3 nucleotides read TGTGCCAGCAACGACAGGGATAGTCAGCCCCAGCATTTT. This encodes CASNDRDSQPQHF. This rearrangement joins TRBV19 to TRBJ1-5; 7 nucleotides agree with TRBD1. The CDR3 covers 13 residues. CDR1 and CDR2 from the germline V gene are LNHDA and SQIVND (reference sequence). Unmatched junction bases numbered 8, after V lost 9 bases and J lost 6 bases. Full variable domain (remainder filled in from reference TRBV19 and TRBJ1-5): DGGITQSPKYLFRKEGQNVTLSCEQNLNHDAMYWYRQDPGQGLRLIYYSQIVNDFQKGDIAEGYSVSREKKESFPLTVTSAQKNPTAFYLCASNDRDSQPQHFGDGTRLSIL.

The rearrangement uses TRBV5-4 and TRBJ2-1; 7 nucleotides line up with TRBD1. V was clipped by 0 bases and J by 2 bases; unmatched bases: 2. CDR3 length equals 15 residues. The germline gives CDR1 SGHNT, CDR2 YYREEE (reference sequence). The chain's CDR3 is CASSLDGTAYNEQFF. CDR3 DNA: TGTGCCAGCAGCTTGGACGGGACAGCCTACAATGAGCAGTTCTTC.

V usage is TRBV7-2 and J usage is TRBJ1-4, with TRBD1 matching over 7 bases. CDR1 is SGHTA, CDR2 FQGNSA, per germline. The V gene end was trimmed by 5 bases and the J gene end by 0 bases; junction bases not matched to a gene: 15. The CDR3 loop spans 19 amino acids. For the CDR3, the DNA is TGTGCCAGCAGCCCGAAATCCGGGACAGAAACCCCAACTAATGAAAAACTGTTTTTT. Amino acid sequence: CASSPKSGTETPTNEKLFF.